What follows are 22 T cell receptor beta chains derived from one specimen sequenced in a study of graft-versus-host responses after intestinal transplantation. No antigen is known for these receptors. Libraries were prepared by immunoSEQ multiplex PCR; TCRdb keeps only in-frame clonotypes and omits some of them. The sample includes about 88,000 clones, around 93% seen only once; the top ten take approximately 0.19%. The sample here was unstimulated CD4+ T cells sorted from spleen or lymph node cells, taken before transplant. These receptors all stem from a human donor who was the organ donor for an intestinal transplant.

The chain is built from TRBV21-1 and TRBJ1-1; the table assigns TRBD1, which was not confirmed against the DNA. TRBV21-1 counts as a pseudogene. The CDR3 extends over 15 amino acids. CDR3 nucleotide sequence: TGTGCCAGCACCAAGAGTACAGGGAGAGACACTGAAGCTTTCTTT. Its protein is CASTKSTGRDTEAFF.

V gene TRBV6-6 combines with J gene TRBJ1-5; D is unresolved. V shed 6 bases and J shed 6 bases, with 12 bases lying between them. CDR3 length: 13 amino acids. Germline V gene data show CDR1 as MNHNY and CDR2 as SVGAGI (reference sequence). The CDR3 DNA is TGTGCCAGCAGGAAGGGTGTCGGTCAGCCCCAGCATTTT. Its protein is CASRKGVGQPQHF.

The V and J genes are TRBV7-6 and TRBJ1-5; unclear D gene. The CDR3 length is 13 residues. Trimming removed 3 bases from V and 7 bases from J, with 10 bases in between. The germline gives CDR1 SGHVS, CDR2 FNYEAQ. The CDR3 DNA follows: TGTGCCAGCAGCTTTTCCGAGCGGCAGCCCCAGCATTTT. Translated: CASSFSERQPQHF. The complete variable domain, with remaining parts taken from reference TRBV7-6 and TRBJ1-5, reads GAGVSQSPRYKVTKRGQDVALRCDPISGHVSLYWYRQALGQGPEFLTYFNYEAQQDKSGLPNDRFSAERPEGSISTLTIQRTEQRDSAMYRCASSFSERQPQHFGDGTRLSIL.

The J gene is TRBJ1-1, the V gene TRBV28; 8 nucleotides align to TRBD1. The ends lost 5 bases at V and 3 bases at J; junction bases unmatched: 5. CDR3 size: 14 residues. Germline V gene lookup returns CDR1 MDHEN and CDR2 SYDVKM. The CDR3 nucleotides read TGTGCCAGCAGTATAGGACAGGGCTACACTGAAGCTTTCTTT. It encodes CASSIGQGYTEAFF.

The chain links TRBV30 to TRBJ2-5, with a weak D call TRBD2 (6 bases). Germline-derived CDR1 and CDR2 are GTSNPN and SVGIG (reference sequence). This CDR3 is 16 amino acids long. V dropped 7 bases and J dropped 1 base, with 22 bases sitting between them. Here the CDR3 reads CASTTGTQVAQETQYF. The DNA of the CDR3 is TGTGCCTCAACCACCGGGACTCAAGTAGCCCAAGAGACCCAGTACTTC.

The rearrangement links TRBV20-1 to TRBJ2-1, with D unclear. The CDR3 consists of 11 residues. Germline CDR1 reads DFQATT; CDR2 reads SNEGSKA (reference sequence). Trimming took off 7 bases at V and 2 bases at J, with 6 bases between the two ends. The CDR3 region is CSVLAYNEQFF. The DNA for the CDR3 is TGCAGTGTGCTAGCCTACAATGAGCAGTTCTTC.

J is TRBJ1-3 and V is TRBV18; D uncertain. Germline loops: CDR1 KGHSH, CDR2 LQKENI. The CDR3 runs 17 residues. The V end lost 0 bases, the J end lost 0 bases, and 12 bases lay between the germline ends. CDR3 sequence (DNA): TGTGCCAGCTCACCACCTCAGGATATTACCTCTGGAAACACCATATATTTT. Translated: CASSPPQDITSGNTIYF.

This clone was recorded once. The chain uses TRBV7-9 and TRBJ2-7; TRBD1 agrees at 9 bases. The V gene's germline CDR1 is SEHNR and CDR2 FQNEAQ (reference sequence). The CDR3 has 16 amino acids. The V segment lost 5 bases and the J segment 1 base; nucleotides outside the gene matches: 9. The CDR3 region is CASSLSGQGRSYEQYF. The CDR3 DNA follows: TGTGCCAGCAGCCTATCCGGACAGGGGAGGTCCTACGAGCAGTACTTC.

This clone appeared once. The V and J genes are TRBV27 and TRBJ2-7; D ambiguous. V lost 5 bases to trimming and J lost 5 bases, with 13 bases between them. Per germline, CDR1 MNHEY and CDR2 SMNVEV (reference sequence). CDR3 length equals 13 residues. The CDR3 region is CASSPRWLNEQYF. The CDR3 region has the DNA TGTGCCAGCAGTCCCCGATGGCTCAACGAGCAGTACTTC.

The CDR3 spells CARTGTGGTGELFF. DNA for the CDR3: TGTGCCCGCACGGGGACCGGAGGCACCGGGGAGCTGTTTTTT. The chain has TRBV2 and TRBJ2-2, with D perhaps TRBD1 or TRBD2 (5 bases each). The CDR3 length is 14 residues. CDR1 SNHLY and CDR2 FYNNEI come from the germline V gene. V lost 11 bases and J 4 bases, leaving 17 bases between the germline ends. Looking up the rest from reference TRBV2 and TRBJ2-2 gives the full variable domain: EPEVTQTPSHQVTQMGQEVILRCVPISNHLYFYWYRQILGQKVEFLVSFYNNEISEKSEIFDDQFSVERPDGSNFTLKIRSTKLEDSAMYFCARTGTGGTGELFFGEGSRLTVL.

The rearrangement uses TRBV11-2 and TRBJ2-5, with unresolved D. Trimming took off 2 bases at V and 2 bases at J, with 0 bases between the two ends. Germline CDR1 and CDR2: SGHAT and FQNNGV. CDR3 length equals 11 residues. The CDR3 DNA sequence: TGTGCCAGCAGCTTACAAGAGACCCAGTACTTC. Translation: CASSLQETQYF. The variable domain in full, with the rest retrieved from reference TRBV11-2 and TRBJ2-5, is EAGVAQSPRYKIIEKRQSVAFWCNPISGHATLYWYQQILGQGPKLLIQFQNNGVVDDSQLPKDRFSAERLKGVDSTLKIQPAKLEDSAVYLCASSLQETQYFGPGTRLLVL.

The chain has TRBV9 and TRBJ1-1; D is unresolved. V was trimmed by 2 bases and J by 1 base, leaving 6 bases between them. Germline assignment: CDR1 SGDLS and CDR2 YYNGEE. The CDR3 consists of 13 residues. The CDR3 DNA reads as TGTGCCAGCAGCGTCACACAGAACACTGAAGCTTTCTTT. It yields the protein CASSVTQNTEAFF.

In DNA, the CDR3 is TGCAGCGTTGAAGTGTCCAGGGGGGGCGGCTACACCTTC. Protein sequence: CSVEVSRGGGYTF. The chain combines TRBV29-1 with TRBJ1-2, with 7 bases lining up with TRBD1. After removal of 1 base from V and 8 bases from J, the junction contained 7 bases not matched to a gene. This CDR3 has 13 amino acids. In germline, CDR1 is SQVTM, CDR2 ANQGSEA. The entire variable domain, with the rest obtained from reference TRBV29-1 and TRBJ1-2, is as follows: SAVISQKPSRDICQRGTSLTIQCQVDSQVTMMFWYRQQPGQSLTLIATANQGSEATYESGFVIDKFPISRPNLTFSTLTVSNMSPEDSSIYLCSVEVSRGGGYTFGSGTRLTVV.

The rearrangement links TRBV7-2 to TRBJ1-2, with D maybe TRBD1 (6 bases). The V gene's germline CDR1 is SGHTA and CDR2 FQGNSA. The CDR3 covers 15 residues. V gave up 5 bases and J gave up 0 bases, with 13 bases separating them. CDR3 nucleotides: TGTGCCAGCAGCCTCACAGGGCCCCCTAACTATGGCTACACCTTC. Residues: CASSLTGPPNYGYTF.

The CDR3 region has the DNA TGTGCCAGCAGCTCGTTCTCGGAGACCCAGTACTTC. It yields the protein CASSSFSETQYF. This chain joins TRBV11-2 and TRBJ2-5; the D is unclear. V lost 4 bases and J 5 bases, leaving 8 bases between the germline ends. There are 12 residues in the CDR3. In germline, CDR1 is SGHAT, CDR2 FQNNGV.

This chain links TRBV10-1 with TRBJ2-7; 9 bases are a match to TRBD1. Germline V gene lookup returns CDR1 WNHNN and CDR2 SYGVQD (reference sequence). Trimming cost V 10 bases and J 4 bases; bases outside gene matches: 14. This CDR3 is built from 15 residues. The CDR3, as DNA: TGCGCCACCATAAACCGGGACAGGGCATTATACGAGCAGTACTTC. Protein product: CATINRDRALYEQYF.

The CDR3 protein is CASSFRGPTNTGELFF. Written as DNA, the CDR3 is TGTGCCAGCAGCTTCAGGGGCCCGACGAACACCGGGGAGCTGTTTTTT. V is TRBV7-8 and J is TRBJ2-2; a weak D match, TRBD1 (6 bases). Trimming stripped 3 bases from V and 0 bases from J, with 11 bases between. CDR1 and CDR2 from the germline V gene are SGHVS and FQNEAQ. The CDR3 runs to 16 residues.

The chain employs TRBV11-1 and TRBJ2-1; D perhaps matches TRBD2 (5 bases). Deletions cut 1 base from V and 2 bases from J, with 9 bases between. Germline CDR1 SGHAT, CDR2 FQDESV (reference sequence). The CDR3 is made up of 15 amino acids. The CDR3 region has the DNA TGTGCCAGCAGCTTAGATTGGGGAGCCTACAATGAGCAGTTCTTC. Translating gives CASSLDWGAYNEQFF.

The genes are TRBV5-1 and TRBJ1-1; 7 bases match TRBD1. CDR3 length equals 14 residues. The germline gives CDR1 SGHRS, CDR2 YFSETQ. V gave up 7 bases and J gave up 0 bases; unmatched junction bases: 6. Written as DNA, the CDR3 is TGCGCCAGCCAGACAGGGAACATGAACACTGAAGCTTTCTTT. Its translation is CASQTGNMNTEAFF.

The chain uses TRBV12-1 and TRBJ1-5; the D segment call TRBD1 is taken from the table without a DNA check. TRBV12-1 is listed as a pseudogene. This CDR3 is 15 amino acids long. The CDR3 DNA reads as TGTGCCAGCAGCTTTGCACAGGGAGGCAATCAGCCCCAGCATTTT. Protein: CASSFAQGGNQPQHF.

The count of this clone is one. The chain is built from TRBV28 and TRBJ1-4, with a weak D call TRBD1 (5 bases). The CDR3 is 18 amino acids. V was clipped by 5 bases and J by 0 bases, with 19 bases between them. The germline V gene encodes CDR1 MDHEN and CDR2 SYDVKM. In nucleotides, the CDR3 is TGTGCCAGCAGTCTTGGGAGATTCGACAGTTCAACTAATGAAAAACTGTTTTTT. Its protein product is CASSLGRFDSSTNEKLFF. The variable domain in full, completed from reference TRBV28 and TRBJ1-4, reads DVKVTQSSRYLVKRTGEKVFLECVQDMDHENMFWYRQDPGLGLRLIYFSYDVKMKEKGDIPEGYSVSREKKERFSLILESASTNQTSMYLCASSLGRFDSSTNEKLFFGSGTQLSVL.

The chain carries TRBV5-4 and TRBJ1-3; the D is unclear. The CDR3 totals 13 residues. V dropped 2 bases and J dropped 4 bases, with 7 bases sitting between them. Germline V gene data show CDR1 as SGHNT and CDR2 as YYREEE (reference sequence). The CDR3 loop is CASSFIGGNTIYF. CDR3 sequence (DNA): TGTGCCAGCAGCTTCATAGGGGGAAACACCATATATTTT.